The 17 T cell receptor beta chains in this list originate from one sample, sequenced in a study of blood T cells in healthy people across ages. Combining a sample-barcoded 5' primer with a J-beta primer mix, a second PCR ran for roughly 7 to 12 cycles. In TCRdb, the 5' RACE reads were re-called with MiXCR into one record per CDR3 protein. The sample lists roughly 550,000 distinct CDR3 sequences, about 25% occurring once. These data are also associated with another study on T cells of mothers and their children.

The source material was blood. The receptors were sampled from a boy between 10 and 17 years old in good health.

The chain employs TRBV7-3 and TRBJ2-1; TRBD2 agrees at 10 bases. The germline CDR1 and CDR2 sequences are SGHTA and FQGTGA. The trim removed 1 base at V and 9 bases at J, leaving 6 bases unmatched. CDR3 length: 15 residues. CDR3 amino acids: CASSLNIAGGGEQFF. CDR3 nucleotide sequence: TGTGCCAGCAGCTTAAATATAGCGGGAGGAGGTGAGCAGTTCTTC. The entire variable domain, with the rest obtained from reference TRBV7-3 and TRBJ2-1, is as follows: GAGVSQTPSNKVTEKGKYVELRCDPISGHTALYWYRQSLGQGPEFLIYFQGTGAADDSGLPNDRFFAVRPEGSVSTLKIQRTERGDSAVYLCASSLNIAGGGEQFFGPGTRLTVL.

This chain joins TRBV7-3 and TRBJ2-7; D gene ambiguous. V lost 2 bases, J lost 3 bases, and 11 bases lay in between. This CDR3 region has 14 residues. The germline V gene has CDR1 SGHTA and CDR2 FQGTGA. CDR3 nucleotides: TGTGCCAGCAGCTTAGAGACTGGAATCTACGAGCAGTACTTC. The encoded protein is CASSLETGIYEQYF.

This clonotype was found a few times. The rearrangement uses TRBV9 and TRBJ2-5; D is tentatively TRBD1 or TRBD2 (6 bases each). The closer fit of TRBJ2-1 to the DNA end suggests the J call may be wrong. This CDR3 region has 15 residues. Germline V CDR1 and CDR2: SGDLS, YYNGEE. The chain's CDR3 is CASSVAGASYNEQFF. In DNA form, the CDR3 reads TGTGCCAGCAGCGTAGCGGGGGCCTCATACAATGAGCAGTTCTTC.

This clonotype was counted only a few times. The chain combines TRBV7-9 with TRBJ2-5; 11 bases line up with TRBD2. The J call may be mistaken, given a closer DNA end match to TRBJ2-7. Germline V gives CDR1 SEHNR, CDR2 FQNEAQ (reference sequence). The CDR3 has 16 residues. This chain's CDR3 is CASSRTTSGTSYEQYF. CDR3 DNA sequence: TGTGCCAGCAGCCGTACGACTAGCGGGACCTCCTACGAGCAGTACTTC.

This clonotype was seen ten or more times. The V and J genes are TRBV20-1 and TRBJ1-4, with 9 bases that match TRBD1. The CDR3 is 14 amino acids. Germline CDR1 DFQATT, CDR2 SNEGSKA (reference sequence). The ends lost 3 bases at V and 7 bases at J; junction bases unmatched: 6. CDR3 protein: CSARAGTGIEKLFF. The CDR3 bases are TGCAGTGCTAGGGCCGGGACAGGGATTGAAAAACTGTTTTTT.

The CDR3: CASSLDTGSRNEQYF. CDR3 bases: TGTGCCAGCAGCTTAGATACCGGGAGTAGGAACGAGCAGTACTTC. The rearrangement links TRBV7-9 to TRBJ2-7, with D possibly being TRBD2 (6 bases). The CDR3 extends over 15 amino acids. Germline CDR1 and CDR2: SEHNR and FQNEAQ (reference sequence). Trimming stripped 1 base from V and 5 bases from J, with 15 bases between.

V gene TRBV7-6 combines with J gene TRBJ2-7; tentatively, D is TRBD1 (6 bases). The CDR3 is 13 residues long. The germline V and J ends were trimmed by 5 bases and 1 base, with 9 bases remaining between them. The germline CDR1 and CDR2 sequences are SGHVS and FNYEAQ. The CDR3 DNA follows: TGTGCCAGCAGCAAAGACAGGTCCTACGAGCAGTACTTC. Its protein product is CASSKDRSYEQYF.

This clonotype has only a few counts. The V and J genes are TRBV2 and TRBJ2-5, with D possibly being TRBD2 (5 bases). The DNA end is more similar to TRBJ2-7, so the J call may be wrong. Germline CDR1 reads SNHLY; CDR2 reads FYNNEI. The CDR3 runs to 15 residues. In nucleotides, the CDR3 is TGTGCCAGCAGTGAATCGTTAGCGTCCCCCTACGAGCAGTACTTC. This gives the protein CASSESLASPYEQYF.

V usage is TRBV9 and J usage is TRBJ2-5; TRBD2 agrees at 8 bases. V was pared by 2 bases and J by 4 bases, with 7 bases of the junction left unmatched. The CDR3 consists of 15 residues. CDR1 is SGDLS, CDR2 YYNGEE, per germline. The CDR3, as DNA: TGTGCCAGCAGCGTTAGCGGGAAGGGGGGAGAGACCCAGTACTTC. This encodes CASSVSGKGGETQYF. The full variable domain, in which reference TRBV9 and TRBJ2-5 provide the parts outside the CDR3, is DSGVTQTPKHLITATGQRVTLRCSPRSGDLSVYWYQQSLDQGLQFLIQYYNGEERAKGNILERFSAQQFPDLHSELNLSSLELGDSALYFCASSVSGKGGETQYFGPGTRLLVL.

This chain joins TRBV11-2 and TRBJ2-5; TRBD2 agrees at 10 bases. The J call is in doubt because the DNA end fits TRBJ2-1 better. Per germline, CDR1 SGHAT and CDR2 FQNNGV. The CDR3 is made up of 15 amino acids. The CDR3 DNA reads TGTGCCAGCAGCGTTGACCCCTATAGCGGGAGGCCTCAGTTCTTC. It translates to CASSVDPYSGRPQFF.

The chain links TRBV7-8 to TRBJ1-6, with no clear D. The germline CDR1 and CDR2 sequences are SGHVS and FQNEAQ. This CDR3 region has 16 residues. The germline V and J ends were trimmed by 5 bases and 5 bases, with 16 bases remaining between them. DNA for the CDR3: TGTGCCAGCAGCCCCTCTTTTCGACACAATAATTCACCCCTCCACTTT. Its protein product is CASSPSFRHNNSPLHF.

V and J are TRBV12-3 or TRBV12-4 and TRBJ2-1; D possibly corresponds to TRBD1 (6 bases). The CDR3 runs to 15 residues. Trimming stripped 1 base from V and 5 bases from J, with 12 bases between. CDR3 bases: TGTGCCAGCAGTTTAGGGCCAGGGGCGAACAATGAGCAGTTCTTC. It is translated as CASSLGPGANNEQFF.

V is TRBV9 and J is TRBJ1-4; TRBD1 is a possible D gene (6 bases). CDR1 SGDLS and CDR2 YYNGEE come from the germline V gene. V shed 4 bases and J shed 5 bases, with 21 bases lying between them. CDR3 length: 17 residues. CDR3 residues: CASSTDSGRGGNEKLFF. In DNA, the CDR3 is TGTGCCAGCAGCACCGACAGCGGCCGAGGGGGAAATGAAAAACTGTTTTTT.

There are a few counts of this clonotype. The V call is TRBV28, the J call TRBJ2-5; 11 bases line up with TRBD1. With 5 bases clipped from V and 3 bases from J, the junction kept 8 bases outside the gene matches. The CDR3 spans 16 residues. CDR1 and CDR2 from the germline V gene are MDHEN and SYDVKM. This CDR3 reads CASSRSGTGGKETQYF. In DNA form, the CDR3 reads TGTGCCAGCAGTCGGTCCGGGACAGGGGGGAAAGAGACCCAGTACTTC.

This clonotype was picked up a small number of times. This chain connects TRBV29-1 to TRBJ2-2; D gene unclear. Trimming cost V 6 bases and J 1 base, with 12 bases left between them. The CDR3 runs to 14 residues. Germline V gene lookup returns CDR1 SQVTM and CDR2 ANQGSEA. The CDR3 loop is CSVVLRRNTGELFF. The CDR3 coding sequence is TGCAGCGTCGTCCTTCGTCGGAACACCGGGGAGCTGTTTTTT.

This clonotype was counted between two and nine times. The chain recombines TRBV28 with TRBJ2-1; 15 bases agree with TRBD2. The CDR3 covers 16 residues. Germline CDR1 is MDHEN and CDR2 is SYDVKM. The V gene end was trimmed by 5 bases and the J gene end by 6 bases; junction bases not matched to a gene: 5. CDR3 sequence: CASSVGTSGRINEQFF. The CDR3 region has the DNA TGTGCCAGCAGTGTCGGGACTAGCGGGAGGATCAATGAGCAGTTCTTC. The entire variable domain, with the rest obtained from reference TRBV28 and TRBJ2-1, is as follows: DVKVTQSSRYLVKRTGEKVFLECVQDMDHENMFWYRQDPGLGLRLIYFSYDVKMKEKGDIPEGYSVSREKKERFSLILESASTNQTSMYLCASSVGTSGRINEQFFGPGTRLTVL.

The V call is TRBV7-2, the J call TRBJ2-7, with D hard to call. Trimming left V 2 bases short and J 2 bases short, with 19 bases between. CDR1 and CDR2 from the germline V gene are SGHTA and FQGNSA. The CDR3 runs 17 residues. The CDR3 coding sequence is TGTGCCAGCAGCTTATATTGGGCGAGAAAGTTTGCCTACGAGCAGTACTTC. Translating gives CASSLYWARKFAYEQYF. The full variable domain, its missing parts supplied by reference TRBV7-2 and TRBJ2-7, is GAGVSQSPSNKVTEKGKDVELRCDPISGHTALYWYRQSLGQGLEFLIYFQGNSAPDKSGLPSDRFSAERTGGSVSTLTIQRTQQEDSAVYLCASSLYWARKFAYEQYFGPGTRLTVT.